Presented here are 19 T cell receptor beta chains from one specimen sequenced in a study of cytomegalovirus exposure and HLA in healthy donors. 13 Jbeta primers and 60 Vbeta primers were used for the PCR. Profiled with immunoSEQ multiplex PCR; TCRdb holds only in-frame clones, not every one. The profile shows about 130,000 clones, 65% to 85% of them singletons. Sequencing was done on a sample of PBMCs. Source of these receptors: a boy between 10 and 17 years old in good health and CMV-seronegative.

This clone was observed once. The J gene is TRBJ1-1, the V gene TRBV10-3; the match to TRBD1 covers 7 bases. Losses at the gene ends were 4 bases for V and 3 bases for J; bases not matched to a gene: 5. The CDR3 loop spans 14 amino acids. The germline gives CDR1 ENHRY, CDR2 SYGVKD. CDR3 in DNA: TGTGCCATCAGTGTCGGGACAGTCGACACTGAAGCTTTCTTT. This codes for CAISVGTVDTEAFF.

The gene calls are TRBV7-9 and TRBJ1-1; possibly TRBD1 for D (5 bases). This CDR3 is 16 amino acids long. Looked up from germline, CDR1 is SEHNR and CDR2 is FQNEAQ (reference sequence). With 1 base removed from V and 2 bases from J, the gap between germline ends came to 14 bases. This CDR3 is CASSLGGGRDNTEAFF. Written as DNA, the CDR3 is TGTGCCAGCAGCTTAGGGGGAGGGCGGGACAACACTGAAGCTTTCTTT.

CDR3: CASSLGAGPYNEQFF. In DNA, the CDR3 is TGTGCCAGCAGTTTAGGGGCAGGACCCTACAATGAGCAGTTCTTC. The gene calls are TRBV27 and TRBJ2-1; D might be TRBD1 (5 bases). Germline V gene sequence: CDR1 MNHEY, CDR2 SMNVEV (reference sequence). The CDR3 contains 15 residues. V was cut by 2 bases and J by 2 bases, with 10 bases left in between.

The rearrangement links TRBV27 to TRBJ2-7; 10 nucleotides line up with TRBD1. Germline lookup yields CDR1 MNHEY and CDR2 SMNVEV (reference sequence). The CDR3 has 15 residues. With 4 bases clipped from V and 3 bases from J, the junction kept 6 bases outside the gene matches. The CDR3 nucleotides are TGTGCCAGCAGTTCCCGACAGGGGGCTCTCTACGAGCAGTACTTC. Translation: CASSSRQGALYEQYF.

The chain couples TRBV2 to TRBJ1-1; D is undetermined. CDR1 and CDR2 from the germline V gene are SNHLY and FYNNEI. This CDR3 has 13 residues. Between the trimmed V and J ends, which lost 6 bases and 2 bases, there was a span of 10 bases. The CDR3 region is CASRGGINTEAFF. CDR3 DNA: TGTGCCAGCAGGGGAGGGATTAACACTGAAGCTTTCTTT.

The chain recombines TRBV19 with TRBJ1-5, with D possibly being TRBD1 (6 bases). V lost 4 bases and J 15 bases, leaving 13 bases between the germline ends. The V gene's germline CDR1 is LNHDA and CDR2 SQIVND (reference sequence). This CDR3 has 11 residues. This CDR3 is CASSKGTYLHF. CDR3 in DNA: TGTGCCAGTAGTAAAGGGACATACCTGCATTTT.

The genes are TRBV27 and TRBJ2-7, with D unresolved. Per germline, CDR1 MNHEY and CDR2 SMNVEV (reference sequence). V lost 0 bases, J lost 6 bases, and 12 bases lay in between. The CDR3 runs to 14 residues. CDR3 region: CASSLSVSRGEQYF. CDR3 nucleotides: TGTGCCAGCAGTTTATCAGTCAGCAGAGGCGAGCAGTACTTC.

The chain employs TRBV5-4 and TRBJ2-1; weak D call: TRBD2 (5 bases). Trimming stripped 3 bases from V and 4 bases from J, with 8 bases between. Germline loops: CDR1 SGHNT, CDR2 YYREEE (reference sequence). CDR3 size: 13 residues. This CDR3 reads CASSSGLYNEQFF. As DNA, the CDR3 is TGTGCCAGCAGCTCTGGACTTTACAATGAGCAGTTCTTC.

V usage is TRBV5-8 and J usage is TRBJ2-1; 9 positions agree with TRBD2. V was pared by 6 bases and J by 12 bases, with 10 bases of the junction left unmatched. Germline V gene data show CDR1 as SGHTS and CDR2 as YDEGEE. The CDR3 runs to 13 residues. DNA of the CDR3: TGTGCCAGCACCCCTTCTCTAGCGGGACGGCAGTTCTTC. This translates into CASTPSLAGRQFF.

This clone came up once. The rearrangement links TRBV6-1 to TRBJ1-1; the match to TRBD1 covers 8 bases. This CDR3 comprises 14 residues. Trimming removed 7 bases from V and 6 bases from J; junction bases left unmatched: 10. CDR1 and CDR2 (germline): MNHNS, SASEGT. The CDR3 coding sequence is TGTGCCAGCATTCTGCGACAGGGGATCTCTGAAGCTTTCTTT. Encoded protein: CASILRQGISEAFF.

CDR3 protein: CASSQETGGRHGYTF. The CDR3 nucleotides read TGCGCCAGCAGCCAGGAGACAGGGGGCCGACATGGCTACACCTTC. The chain recombines TRBV4-1 with TRBJ1-2, with 10 bases that match TRBD1. Germline V gene data show CDR1 as MGHRA and CDR2 as YSYEKL. The V gene end was trimmed by 3 bases and the J gene end by 6 bases; junction bases not matched to a gene: 7. This CDR3 spans 15 amino acids.

The CDR3 spells CASSLGPTGRNTEAFF. The CDR3 DNA sequence: TGTGCCAGCAGCTTAGGGCCCACGGGGAGGAACACTGAAGCTTTCTTT. V is TRBV7-2 and J is TRBJ1-1; D is undetermined. Trimming cost V 1 base and J 1 base, with 13 bases left between them. The CDR3 runs 16 residues. Germline V CDR1 and CDR2: SGHTA, FQGNSA.

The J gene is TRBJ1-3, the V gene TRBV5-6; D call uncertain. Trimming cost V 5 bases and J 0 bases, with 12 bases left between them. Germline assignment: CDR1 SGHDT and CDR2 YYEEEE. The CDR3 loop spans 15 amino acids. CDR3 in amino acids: CASSPGLSSGNTIYF. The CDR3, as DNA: TGTGCCAGCAGTCCTGGACTGAGCTCTGGAAACACCATATATTTT.

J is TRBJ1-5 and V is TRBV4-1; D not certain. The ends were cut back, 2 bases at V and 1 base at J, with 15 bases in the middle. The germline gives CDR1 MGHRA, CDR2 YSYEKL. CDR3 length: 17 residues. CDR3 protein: CASSQTLSGLSNQPQHF. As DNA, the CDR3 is TGCGCCAGCAGCCAAACCCTCTCGGGATTGAGCAATCAGCCCCAGCATTTT.

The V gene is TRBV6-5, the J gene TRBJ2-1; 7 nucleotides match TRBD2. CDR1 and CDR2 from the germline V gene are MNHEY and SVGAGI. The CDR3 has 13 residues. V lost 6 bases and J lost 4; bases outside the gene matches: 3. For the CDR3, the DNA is TGTGCCAGCAGGGGGCGGGGGTACAATGAGCAGTTCTTC. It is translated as CASRGRGYNEQFF.

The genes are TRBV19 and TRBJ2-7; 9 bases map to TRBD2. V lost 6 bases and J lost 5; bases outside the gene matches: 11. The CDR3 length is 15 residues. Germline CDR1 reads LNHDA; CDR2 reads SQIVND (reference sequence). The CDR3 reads CASRPAGGRANEQYF. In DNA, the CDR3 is TGTGCCAGTAGGCCCGCGGGGGGGAGAGCGAACGAGCAGTACTTC.

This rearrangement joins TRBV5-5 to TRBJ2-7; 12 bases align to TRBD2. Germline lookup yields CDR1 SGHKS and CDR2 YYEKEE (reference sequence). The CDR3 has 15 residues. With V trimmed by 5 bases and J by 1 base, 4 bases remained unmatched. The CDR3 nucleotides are TGTGCCAGCAGTTCCCTAGCGGGGGGGTCCTACGAGCAGTACTTC. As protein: CASSSLAGGSYEQYF.

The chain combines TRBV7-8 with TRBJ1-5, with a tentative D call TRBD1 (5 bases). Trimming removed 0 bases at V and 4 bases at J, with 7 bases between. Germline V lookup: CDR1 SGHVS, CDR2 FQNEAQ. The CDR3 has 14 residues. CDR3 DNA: TGTGCCAGCAGCTTAGCAGGGGCTAATCAGCCCCAGCATTTT. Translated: CASSLAGANQPQHF.

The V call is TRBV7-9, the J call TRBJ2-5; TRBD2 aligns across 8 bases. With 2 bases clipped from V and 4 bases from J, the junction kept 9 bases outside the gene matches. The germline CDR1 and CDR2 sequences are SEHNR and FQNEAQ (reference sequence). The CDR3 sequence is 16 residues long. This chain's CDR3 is CASSLFTGGPLETQYF. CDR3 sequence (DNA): TGTGCCAGCAGCTTATTTACGGGAGGGCCTTTAGAGACCCAGTACTTC. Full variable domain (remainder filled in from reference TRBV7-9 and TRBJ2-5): DTGVSQNPRHKITKRGQNVTFRCDPISEHNRLYWYRQTLGQGPEFLTYFQNEAQLEKSRLLSDRFSAERPKGSFSTLEIQRTEQGDSAMYLCASSLFTGGPLETQYFGPGTRLLVL.